This T cell receptor (beta chain) was sequenced in a study of T cells after yellow fever vaccination. General study results and limits: Re-detected after boosting: most primary clones, 96% of CD4 and roughly 88% of CD8. FACS-sorted repertoires could harbor abundant contaminating bulk-population clonotypes. The secondary response showed a weaker magnitude and a faster peak, day 5 versus 15.

This clonotype was observed a few times. The target antigen is unknown. The J segment lost 3 bases and the V segment lost 5 bases, leaving 7 bases of the junction unmatched. The germline gives CDR1 MNHEY, CDR2 SMNVEV (reference sequence). This CDR3 has 15 amino acids. Template switching with 5'RACE generated the TCR cDNA and added a universal primer site and UMIs. TCRdb reprocessed the 5' RACE reads via MiXCR and lists one record per CDR3 protein. The sample gives 620,000 or so distinct CDR3 sequences, approximately 13% of which show up once; approximately 15% is in the top ten. This chain connects TRBV27 to TRBJ2-3; 8 bases agree with TRBD1. Specimen: PBMCs, collected on the day of the yellow fever booster vaccination. The clonotype originates from a man aged 25 to 40 who received the YFV17D yellow fever vaccine. The CDR3 bases are TGTGCCAGCAGTCGACAGGGGCCCTGGACAGATACGCAGTATTTT. Translating it yields CASSRQGPWTDTQYF.